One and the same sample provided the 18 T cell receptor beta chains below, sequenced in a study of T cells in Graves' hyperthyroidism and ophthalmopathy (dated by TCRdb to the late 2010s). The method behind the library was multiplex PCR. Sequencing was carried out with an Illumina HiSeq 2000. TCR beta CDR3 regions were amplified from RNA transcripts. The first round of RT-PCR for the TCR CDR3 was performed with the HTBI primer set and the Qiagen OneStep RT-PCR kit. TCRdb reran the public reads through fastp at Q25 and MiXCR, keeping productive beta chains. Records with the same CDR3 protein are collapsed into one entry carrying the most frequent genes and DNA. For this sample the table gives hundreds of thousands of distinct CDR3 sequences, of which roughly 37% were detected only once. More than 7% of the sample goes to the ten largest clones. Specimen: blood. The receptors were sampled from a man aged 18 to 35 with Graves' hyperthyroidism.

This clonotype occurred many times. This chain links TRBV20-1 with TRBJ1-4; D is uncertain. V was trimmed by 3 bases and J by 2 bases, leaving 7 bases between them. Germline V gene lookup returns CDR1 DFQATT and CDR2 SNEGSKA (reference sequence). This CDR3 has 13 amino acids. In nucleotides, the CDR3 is TGCAGTGCTAGGGATAGCACTAATGAAAAACTGTTTTTT. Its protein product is CSARDSTNEKLFF.

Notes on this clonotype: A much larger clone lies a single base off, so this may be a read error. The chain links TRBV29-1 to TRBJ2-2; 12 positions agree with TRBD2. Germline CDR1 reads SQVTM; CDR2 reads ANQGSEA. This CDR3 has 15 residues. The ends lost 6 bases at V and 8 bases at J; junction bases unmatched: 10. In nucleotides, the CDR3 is TGCAGCGTGTCACGCTGGCTAGCGGGAGGGGGGGAGCTGTTTTTT. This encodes CSVSRWLAGGGELFF.

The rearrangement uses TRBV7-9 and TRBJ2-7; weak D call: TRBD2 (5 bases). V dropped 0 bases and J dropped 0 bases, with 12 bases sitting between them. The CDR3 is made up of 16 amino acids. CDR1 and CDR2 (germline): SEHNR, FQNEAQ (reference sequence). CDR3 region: CASSLAQAGHSYEQYF. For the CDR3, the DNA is TGTGCCAGCAGCTTAGCGCAGGCGGGCCACTCCTACGAGCAGTACTTC.

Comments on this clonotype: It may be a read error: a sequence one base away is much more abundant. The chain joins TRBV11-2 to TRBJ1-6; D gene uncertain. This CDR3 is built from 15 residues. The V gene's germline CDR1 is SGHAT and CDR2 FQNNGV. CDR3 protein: CAISPLSVLNSPLHF. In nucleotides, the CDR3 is TGTGCCATCAGCCCTCTCAGTGTCCTCAATTCACCCCTCCACTTT.

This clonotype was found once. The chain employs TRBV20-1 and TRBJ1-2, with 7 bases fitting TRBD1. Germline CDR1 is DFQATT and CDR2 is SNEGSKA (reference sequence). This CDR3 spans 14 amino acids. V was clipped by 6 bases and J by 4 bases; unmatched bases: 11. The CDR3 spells CSANDDRAFYGYTF. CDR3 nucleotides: TGCAGTGCAAACGATGACAGGGCTTTCTATGGCTACACCTTC.

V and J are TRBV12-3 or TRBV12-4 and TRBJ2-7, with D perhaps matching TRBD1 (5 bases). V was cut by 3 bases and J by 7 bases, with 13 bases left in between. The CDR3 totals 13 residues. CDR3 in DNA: TGTGCCAGCAGTTTGGCCAGGGTTCGGGAGCAGTACTTC. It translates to CASSLARVREQYF.

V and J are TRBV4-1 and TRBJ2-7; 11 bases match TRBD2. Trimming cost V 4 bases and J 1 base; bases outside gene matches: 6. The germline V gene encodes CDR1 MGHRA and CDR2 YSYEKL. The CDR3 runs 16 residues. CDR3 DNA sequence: TGCGCCAGCAGCCGTTTTGGGACTAGCGGATCCTACGAGCAGTACTTC. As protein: CASSRFGTSGSYEQYF.

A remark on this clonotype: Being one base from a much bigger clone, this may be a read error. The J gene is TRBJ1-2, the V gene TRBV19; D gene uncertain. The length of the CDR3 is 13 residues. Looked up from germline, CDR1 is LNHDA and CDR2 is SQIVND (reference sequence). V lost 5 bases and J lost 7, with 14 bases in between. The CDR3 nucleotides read TGTGCCAGTAGTGAAGTGACGGCCCGTGGCTACACCTTC. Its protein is CASSEVTARGYTF.

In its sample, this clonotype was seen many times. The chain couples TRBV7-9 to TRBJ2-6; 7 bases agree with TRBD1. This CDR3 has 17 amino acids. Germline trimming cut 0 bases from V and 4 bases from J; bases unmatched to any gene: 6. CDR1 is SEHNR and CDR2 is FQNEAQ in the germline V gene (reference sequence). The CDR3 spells CASSLAPQGVGANVLTF. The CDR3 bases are TGTGCCAGCAGCTTAGCCCCGCAGGGGGTAGGGGCCAACGTCCTGACTTTC.

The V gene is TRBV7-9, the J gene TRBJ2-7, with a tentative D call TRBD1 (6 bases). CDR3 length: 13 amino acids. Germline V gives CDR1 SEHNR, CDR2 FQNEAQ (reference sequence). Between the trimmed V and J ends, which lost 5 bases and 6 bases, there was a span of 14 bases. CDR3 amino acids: CASSPRAGVEQYF. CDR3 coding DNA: TGTGCCAGCAGCCCGAGGGCAGGGGTCGAGCAGTACTTC.

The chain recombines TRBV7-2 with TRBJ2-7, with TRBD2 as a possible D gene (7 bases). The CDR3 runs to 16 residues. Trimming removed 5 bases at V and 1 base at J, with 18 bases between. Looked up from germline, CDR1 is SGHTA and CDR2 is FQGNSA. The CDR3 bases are TGTGCCAGCAGCCTGGCGGGGGCCCCCGTGTCCTACGAGCAGTACTTC. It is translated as CASSLAGAPVSYEQYF.

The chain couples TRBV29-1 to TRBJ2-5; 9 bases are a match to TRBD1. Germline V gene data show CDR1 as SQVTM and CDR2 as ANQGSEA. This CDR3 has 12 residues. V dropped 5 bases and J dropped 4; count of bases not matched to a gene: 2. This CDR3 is CSVQGQGETQYF. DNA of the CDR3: TGCAGCGTTCAGGGACAGGGAGAGACCCAGTACTTC.

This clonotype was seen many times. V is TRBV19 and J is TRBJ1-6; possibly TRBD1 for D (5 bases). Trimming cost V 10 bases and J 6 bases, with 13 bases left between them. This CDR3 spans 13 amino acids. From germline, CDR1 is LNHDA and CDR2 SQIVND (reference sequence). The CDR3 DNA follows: TGTGCCACCCTCGCTGGGGGTAATTCACCCCTCCACTTT. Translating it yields CATLAGGNSPLHF.

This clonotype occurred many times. The DNA for the CDR3 is TGTGCCAGTAGTATCTTGGGATCTACTGGCTACACCTTC. Translating it yields CASSILGSTGYTF. This chain connects TRBV19 to TRBJ1-2; D gene unclear. The CDR3 is made up of 13 amino acids. Germline CDR1 reads LNHDA; CDR2 reads SQIVND (reference sequence). V was pared by 3 bases and J by 7 bases, with 12 bases between. The full variable domain, its missing parts supplied by reference TRBV19 and TRBJ1-2, is DGGITQSPKYLFRKEGQNVTLSCEQNLNHDAMYWYRQDPGQGLRLIYYSQIVNDFQKGDIAEGYSVSREKKESFPLTVTSAQKNPTAFYLCASSILGSTGYTFGSGTRLTVV.

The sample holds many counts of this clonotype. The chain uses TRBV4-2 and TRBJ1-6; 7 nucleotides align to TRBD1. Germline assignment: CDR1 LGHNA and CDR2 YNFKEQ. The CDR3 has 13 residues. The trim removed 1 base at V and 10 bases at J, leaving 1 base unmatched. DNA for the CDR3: TGTGCCAGCAGCCAAGGGACAGGCTCACCCCTCCACTTT. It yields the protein CASSQGTGSPLHF.

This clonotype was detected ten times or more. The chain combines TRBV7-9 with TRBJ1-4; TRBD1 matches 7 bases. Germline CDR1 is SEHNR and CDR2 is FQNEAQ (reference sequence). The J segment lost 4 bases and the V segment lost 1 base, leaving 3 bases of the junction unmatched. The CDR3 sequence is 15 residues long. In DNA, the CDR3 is TGTGCCAGCAGCTTAGGTCGGGACAGTAATGAAAAACTGTTTTTT. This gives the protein CASSLGRDSNEKLFF.

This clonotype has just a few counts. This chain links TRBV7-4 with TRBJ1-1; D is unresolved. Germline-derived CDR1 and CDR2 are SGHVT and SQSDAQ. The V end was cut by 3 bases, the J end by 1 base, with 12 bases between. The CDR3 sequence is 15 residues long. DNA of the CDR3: TGTGCCAGCAGCTTGTTCCCGGACGGGAACACTGAAGCTTTCTTT. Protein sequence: CASSLFPDGNTEAFF. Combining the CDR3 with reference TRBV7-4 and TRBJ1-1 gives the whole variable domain GAGVSQSPRYKVAKRGRDVALRCDSISGHVTLYWYRQTLGQGSEVLTYSQSDAQRDKSGRPSGRFSAERPERSVSTLKIQRTEQGDSAVYLCASSLFPDGNTEAFFGQGTRLTVV.

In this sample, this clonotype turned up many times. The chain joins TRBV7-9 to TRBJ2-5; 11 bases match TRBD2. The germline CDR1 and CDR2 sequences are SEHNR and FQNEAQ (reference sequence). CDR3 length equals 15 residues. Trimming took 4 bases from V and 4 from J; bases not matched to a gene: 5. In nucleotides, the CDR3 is TGTGCCAGCAGCTCTCCCGGGACTAGCGGAGAGACCCAGTACTTC. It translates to CASSSPGTSGETQYF.